These 6 T cell receptor beta chains originate from one sample sequenced in a study of T-cell memory formation after mild COVID-19. MiXCR, applied by TCRdb to the 5' RACE reads, yields one record per CDR3 protein. Here the sample spans about 62,000 distinct CDR3 sequences, 9.3% being singletons. Specimen: PBMCs or a T cell subset sorted from them (not recorded which). The receptors were gathered from a man younger than 30 who had mild COVID-19 (a few samples of this study predate the infection). Cell type and time point are not known.

There are a few counts of this clonotype. V is TRBV7-9 and J is TRBJ1-2; D not resolved. Trimming left V 5 bases short and J 7 bases short, with 8 bases between. The CDR3 is 11 residues long. Germline CDR1 SEHNR, CDR2 FQNEAQ (reference sequence). This CDR3 reads CASSQALGYTF. DNA for the CDR3: TGTGCCAGCAGCCAGGCCCTTGGCTACACCTTC.

The V gene is TRBV7-2, the J gene TRBJ1-5; tentatively, D is TRBD1 (5 bases). This CDR3 region has 13 residues. Trimming stripped 5 bases from V and 7 bases from J, with 12 bases between. Germline assignment: CDR1 SGHTA and CDR2 FQGNSA. The CDR3 DNA reads TGTGCCAGCAGCATTCTTCAGGGCCAGCCCCAGCATTTT. It is translated as CASSILQGQPQHF.

The chain is built from TRBV14 and TRBJ2-7; 11 nucleotides agree with TRBD1. The CDR3 spans 16 residues. V was clipped by 5 bases and J by 1 base; unmatched bases: 7. Germline V gene lookup returns CDR1 SGHDN and CDR2 FVKESK. DNA for the CDR3: TGTGCCAGCAGCTTAGGACAGGGGGCGCTTTCCTACGAGCAGTACTTC. It codes for CASSLGQGALSYEQYF. Looking up the rest from reference TRBV14 and TRBJ2-7 gives the full variable domain: EAGVTQFPSHSVIEKGQTVTLRCDPISGHDNLYWYRRVMGKEIKFLLHFVKESKQDESGMPNNRFLAERTGGTYSTLKVQPAELEDSGVYFCASSLGQGALSYEQYFGPGTRLTVT.

J is TRBJ2-5 and V is TRBV24-1, with D possibly being TRBD1 or TRBD2 (5 bases each). V gave up 11 bases and J gave up 5 bases, with 17 bases separating them. The CDR3 runs 13 residues. CDR1 is KGHDR, CDR2 SFDVKD, per germline. The CDR3, as DNA: TGTGCCATCGGGGACCCTATGCGGGAGACCCAGTACTTC. Amino acid sequence: CAIGDPMRETQYF.

This clonotype has a count of ten or more. The chain employs TRBV5-1 and TRBJ1-2; 7 bases are a match to TRBD1. Per the germline V gene, CDR1 is SGHRS and CDR2 is YFSETQ. J lost 0 bases, V lost 4 bases, and 9 bases had no gene match. CDR3 length equals 16 residues. The CDR3 DNA reads TGCGCCAGCAGCCCCGAGGGGGCAATAGCTAACTATGGCTACACCTTC. Protein sequence: CASSPEGAIANYGYTF.

The chain has TRBV7-9 and TRBJ2-1; D not certain. The germline gives CDR1 SEHNR, CDR2 FQNEAQ (reference sequence). The CDR3 consists of 12 residues. V lost 4 bases and J lost 7, with 8 bases in between. DNA of the CDR3: TGTGCCAGCAGCTCTGGGTGGAATGAGCAGTTCTTC. This translates into CASSSGWNEQFF. The full variable domain, completed using reference TRBV7-9 and TRBJ2-1, is DTGVSQNPRHKITKRGQNVTFRCDPISEHNRLYWYRQTLGQGPEFLTYFQNEAQLEKSRLLSDRFSAERPKGSFSTLEIQRTEQGDSAMYLCASSSGWNEQFFGPGTRLTVL.